The 2 T cell receptor beta chains below come from one sample, sequenced in a study of T-cell reconstitution after alpha-beta-depleted transplantation in children. Unique molecular identifiers were incorporated into the prepared TCRbeta library. TCRdb processed the PCR reads anew with MiXCR; each CDR3 protein has one entry. Of about 980,000 distinct CDR3 sequences detected, 25% to 30% appear once; the ten largest clones hold over 25%. The sequences come from PBMCs, mostly from graft donor cells, collected 360 days after TCRalphabeta/CD19-depleted stem cell transplant. The receptors shown here come from a boy under two years old who had a stem cell transplant for SCID, so the T cells may come from the graft donor.

The CDR3, as DNA: TGTGCCAGCAGCCTAGGTGATCTCTCTGGAAACACCATATATTTT. Encoded protein: CASSLGDLSGNTIYF. The rearrangement joins TRBV7-8 to TRBJ1-3, with no clear D. Germline V lookup: CDR1 SGHVS, CDR2 FQNEAQ. The CDR3 has 15 residues. V lost 5 bases, J lost 0 bases, and 11 bases lay in between.

Only a few counts were recorded for this clonotype. The chain uses TRBV12-3 or TRBV12-4 and TRBJ2-5; unclear D gene. The CDR3 covers 13 residues. V was shortened by 2 bases and J by 4 bases, with 8 bases between the two germline ends. The CDR3 here is CASSLQLRETQYF. DNA of the CDR3: TGTGCCAGCAGTTTACAGTTAAGAGAGACCCAGTACTTC.